These 17 T cell receptor beta chains were all obtained from the same sample, sequenced in a study of blood T cell repertoires in COVID-19. This table comes from immunoSEQ multiplex PCR, and its TCRdb copy is limited to in-frame clones, with some not included. The sample has about 150,000 clones, 80% to 90% seen once. Sequencing was performed on peripheral blood. All receptors come from a woman aged 45-65 years in a cohort sampled during active or convalescent COVID-19.

V and J are TRBV19 and TRBJ1-4; D call uncertain. This CDR3 spans 15 amino acids. Trimming removed 1 base from V and 5 bases from J, with 11 bases in between. The germline CDR1 and CDR2 sequences are LNHDA and SQIVND (reference sequence). Here the CDR3 reads CASSIALAENEKLFF. In nucleotides, the CDR3 is TGTGCCAGTAGTATAGCCCTGGCAGAAAATGAAAAACTGTTTTTT.

Of note for this clone: The same CDR3 also results from other DNA sequences found in this sample. The rearrangement joins TRBV12-3 or TRBV12-4 to TRBJ1-2; possibly TRBD1 for D (6 bases). Trimming pared 4 bases from V and 4 bases from J, leaving 7 bases between. The CDR3 consists of 12 residues. The CDR3 region is CASSSQGYGYTF. The CDR3 coding sequence is TGTGCCAGCAGTTCACAGGGCTATGGCTACACCTTC.

This chain uses TRBV25-1 with TRBJ1-3; D gene ambiguous. The V gene's germline CDR1 is MGHDK and CDR2 SYGVNS. V shed 3 bases and J shed 0 bases, with 9 bases lying between them. The CDR3 sequence is 15 residues long. The CDR3 nucleotides are TGTGCCAGCAGTGAGACACCTCACTCTGGAAACACCATATATTTT. Its protein is CASSETPHSGNTIYF.

The chain is built from TRBV7-9 and TRBJ2-3, with D possibly matching TRBD1 (6 bases). The CDR3 has 15 amino acids. Trimming left V 2 bases short and J 5 bases short, with 14 bases between. Germline CDR1 reads SEHNR; CDR2 reads FQNEAQ (reference sequence). The CDR3 nucleotides are TGTGCCAGCAGCTTACAAGCGACAGGCCTAGATACGCAGTATTTT. It is translated as CASSLQATGLDTQYF.

The rearrangement joins TRBV5-1 to TRBJ1-1, with D perhaps matching TRBD1 (5 bases). The CDR3 spans 14 residues. Trimming took off 0 bases at V and 1 base at J, with 7 bases between the two ends. Germline CDR1 and CDR2: SGHRS and YFSETQ. The CDR3 here is CASSLGQQNTEAFF. The DNA of the CDR3 is TGCGCCAGCAGCTTGGGACAGCAGAACACTGAAGCTTTCTTT.

The CDR3 spells CASSTVLGGTNEKLFF. CDR3 DNA sequence: TGTGCCAGCAGCACAGTCCTGGGGGGGACTAATGAAAAACTGTTTTTT. The chain joins TRBV7-9 to TRBJ1-4, with D perhaps matching TRBD1 (5 bases). The length of the CDR3 is 16 residues. Trimming stripped 5 bases from V and 2 bases from J, with 15 bases between. Germline values: CDR1 SEHNR, CDR2 FQNEAQ (reference sequence).

This clone was recorded many times. The chain is built from TRBV6-1 and TRBJ2-7, with D possibly being TRBD1 (6 bases). Germline loops: CDR1 MNHNS, CDR2 SASEGT. V was trimmed by 1 base and J by 0 bases, leaving 13 bases between them. The length of the CDR3 is 16 residues. The CDR3 nucleotides read TGTGCCAGCAGTGAAGATTTGGGGACACCCTCCTACGAGCAGTACTTC. Translating gives CASSEDLGTPSYEQYF.

This chain uses TRBV25-1 with TRBJ2-1, with 10 bases identical to TRBD2. CDR3 size: 17 residues. V shed 7 bases, J shed 4 bases, and the junction held 13 bases outside the gene matches. In germline, CDR1 is MGHDK, CDR2 SYGVNS. CDR3 coding DNA: TGTGCCAGCACCACCAGCGGGGGGGTATTCCTTTACAATGAGCAGTTCTTC. Protein sequence: CASTTSGGVFLYNEQFF.

The chain links TRBV2 to TRBJ2-5, with D perhaps TRBD1 (6 bases). The CDR3 extends over 16 amino acids. The V end was cut by 1 base, the J end by 1 base, with 13 bases between. Germline CDR1 and CDR2: SNHLY and FYNNEI. CDR3 nucleotides: TGTGCCAGCAGTGAAGGGGTAGGGACACGCCAAGAGACCCAGTACTTC. It encodes CASSEGVGTRQETQYF.

CDR3 sequence (DNA): TGCGCCAGCAGTTGGGGGGTGCAGAACACTGAAGCTTTCTTT. Its protein is CASSWGVQNTEAFF. The rearrangement links TRBV5-1 to TRBJ1-1; TRBD1 might be the D (5 bases). V lost 5 bases and J 1 base, leaving 12 bases between the germline ends. Germline values: CDR1 SGHRS, CDR2 YFSETQ. The CDR3 extends over 14 amino acids.

The J gene is TRBJ1-1, the V gene TRBV5-6; no reliable D call. Germline CDR1 SGHDT, CDR2 YYEEEE. Trimming removed 5 bases at V and 10 bases at J, with 21 bases between. CDR3 length: 14 amino acids. The CDR3 spells CASRQIGRAYSAFF. CDR3 bases: TGTGCCAGCAGGCAGATAGGGAGGGCCTACTCAGCTTTCTTT. The full variable domain, rest sourced from reference TRBV5-6 and TRBJ1-1, is DAGVTQSPTHLIKTRGQQVTLRCSPKSGHDTVSWYQQALGQGPQFIFQYYEEEERQRGNFPDRFSGHQFPNYSSELNVNALLLGDSALYLCASRQIGRAYSAFFGQGTRLTVV.

The chain combines TRBV27 with TRBJ1-5; TRBD1 matches at 12 bases. V shed 5 bases, J shed 9 bases, and the junction held 11 bases outside the gene matches. Germline CDR1 reads MNHEY; CDR2 reads SMNVEV (reference sequence). The CDR3 has 16 residues. The CDR3 loop reads CASSRTGTGGAGPQHF. In DNA form, the CDR3 reads TGTGCCAGCAGTAGAACCGGGACAGGGGGCGCGGGGCCCCAGCATTTT.

The rearrangement uses TRBV19 and TRBJ1-6, with 10 bases fitting TRBD1. Losses at the gene ends were 5 bases for V and 10 bases for J; bases not matched to a gene: 8. The CDR3 runs 15 residues. Per germline, CDR1 LNHDA and CDR2 SQIVND (reference sequence). The DNA of the CDR3 is TGTGCCAGTAGTTCGATGACAGGGGGCGAGTCACCCCTCCACTTT. This encodes CASSSMTGGESPLHF.

For the CDR3, the DNA is TGTGCCAGTAGTATAGGAGGCTCCCCGGGCAATCAGCCCCAGCATTTT. This sequence encodes CASSIGGSPGNQPQHF. The V gene is TRBV19, the J gene TRBJ1-5; D is unclear. Trimming pared 1 base from V and 2 bases from J, leaving 12 bases between. The CDR3 totals 16 residues. CDR1 and CDR2 (germline): LNHDA, SQIVND (reference sequence).

The chain has TRBV7-6 and TRBJ1-1; D might be TRBD1 (5 bases). The CDR3 has 13 residues. Germline V CDR1 and CDR2: SGHVS, FNYEAQ. The germline V and J ends were trimmed by 5 bases and 2 bases, with 9 bases remaining between them. The CDR3 reads CASSRGVNTEAFF. DNA for the CDR3: TGTGCCAGCAGCCGGGGGGTAAACACTGAAGCTTTCTTT.

The chain combines TRBV9 with TRBJ1-2; no firm D call. Germline CDR1 is SGDLS and CDR2 is YYNGEE. The CDR3 length is 14 residues. The ends were cut back, 1 base at V and 4 bases at J, with 11 bases in the middle. In DNA, the CDR3 is TGTGCCAGCAGCGTATTTGAGGGATCCTATGGCTACACCTTC. Encoded protein: CASSVFEGSYGYTF.

V gene TRBV9 combines with J gene TRBJ2-3; 10 bases agree with TRBD2. The CDR3 runs to 17 residues. Per the germline V gene, CDR1 is SGDLS and CDR2 is YYNGEE. V gave up 3 bases and J gave up 1 base; unmatched junction bases: 8. This CDR3 reads CASSGKAGTSGTDTQYF. CDR3 in DNA: TGTGCCAGCAGCGGGAAGGCTGGGACTAGCGGCACAGATACGCAGTATTTT.